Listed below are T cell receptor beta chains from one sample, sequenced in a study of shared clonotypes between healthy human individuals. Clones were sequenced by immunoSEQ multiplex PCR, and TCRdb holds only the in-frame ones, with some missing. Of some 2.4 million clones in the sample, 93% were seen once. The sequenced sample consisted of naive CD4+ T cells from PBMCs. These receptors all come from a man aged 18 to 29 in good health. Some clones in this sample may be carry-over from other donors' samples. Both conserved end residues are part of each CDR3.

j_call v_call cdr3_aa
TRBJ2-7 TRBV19 CASSSPGQGITDEQYF
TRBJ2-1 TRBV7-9 CASSTTGAYQFF
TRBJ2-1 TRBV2 CASSERGRGYNEQFF
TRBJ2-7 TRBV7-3 CASSLRSGQGYEQYF
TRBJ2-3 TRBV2 CASIGVGDTQYF
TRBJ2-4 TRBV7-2 CASSLVLQGWDKNIQYF
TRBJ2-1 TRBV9 CASSETGFGFDEQFF
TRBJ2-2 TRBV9 CASSVGGASTGELFF
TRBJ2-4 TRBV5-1 CASSSRTGGSGTKNIQYF
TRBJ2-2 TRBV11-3 CASSLYTGELFF
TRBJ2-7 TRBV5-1 CASRTSSTGIGEQYF
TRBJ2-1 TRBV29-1 CSVATGVGNEQFF
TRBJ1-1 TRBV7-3 CASSSQGGTEAFF
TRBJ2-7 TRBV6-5 CASRSDRGAVYEQYF
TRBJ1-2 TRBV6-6 CASNQGLPGYTF
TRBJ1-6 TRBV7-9 CASSFGTGGAGSPLHF
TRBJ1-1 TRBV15 CATSIEPGHTEAFF
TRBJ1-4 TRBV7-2 CASSLGMGTISEKLFF
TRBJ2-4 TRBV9 CASSPGRVQYF
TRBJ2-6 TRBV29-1 CSVRGISGANVLTF
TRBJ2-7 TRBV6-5 CASSSGVAEQYF
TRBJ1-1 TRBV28 CASSTRQLNTEAFF
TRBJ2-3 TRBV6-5 CASSYSYGAGTDTQYF
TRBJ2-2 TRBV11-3 CASSFGGINTGELFF
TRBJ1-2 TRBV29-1 CSAVQQNYGYTF
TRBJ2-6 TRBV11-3 CASSPRTGSGANVLTF
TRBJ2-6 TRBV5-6 CASSLGAAGANVLTF
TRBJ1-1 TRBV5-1 CASSTGQGGITEAFF
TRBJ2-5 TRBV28 CASRTTTTGEETQYF
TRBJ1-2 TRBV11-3 CANRYRNNYGYTF
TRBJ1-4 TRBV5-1 CASTPGGQTTNEKLFF